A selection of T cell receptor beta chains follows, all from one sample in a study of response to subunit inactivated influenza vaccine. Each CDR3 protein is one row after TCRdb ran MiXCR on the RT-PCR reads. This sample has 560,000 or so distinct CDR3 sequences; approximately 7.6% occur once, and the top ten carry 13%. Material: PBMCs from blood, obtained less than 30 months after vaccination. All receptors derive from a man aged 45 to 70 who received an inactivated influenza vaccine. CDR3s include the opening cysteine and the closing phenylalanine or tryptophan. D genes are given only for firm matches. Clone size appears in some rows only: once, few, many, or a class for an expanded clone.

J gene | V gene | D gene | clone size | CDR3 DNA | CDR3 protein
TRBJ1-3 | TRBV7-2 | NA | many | TGTGCCAGCAGCTTAGGTCCGGCCTCTGGAAACACCATATATTTT | CASSLGPASGNTIYF
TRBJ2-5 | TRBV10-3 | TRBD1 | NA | TGTGCCATCAGTGATGGGTCAGGGGGTCAGACCCAGTACTTC | CAISDGSGGQTQYF
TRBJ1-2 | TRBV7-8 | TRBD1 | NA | TGTGCCAGCAGCTTCCCCGCAGGGGGGAGATGGGGCTACACCTTC | CASSFPAGGRWGYTF
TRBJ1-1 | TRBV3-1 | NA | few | TGTGCCAGCAGCCAAGGAGGGGGGGCGGGAACTGAAGCTTTCTTT | CASSQGGGAGTEAFF
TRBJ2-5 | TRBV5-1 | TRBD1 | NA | TGCGCCAGCAGCTTGACAGGGGGATTAGAGACCCAGTACTTC | CASSLTGGLETQYF
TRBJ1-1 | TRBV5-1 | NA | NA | TGCGCCAGCAGCCCTGACGGGGCGCGGGCTGTAGATACTGAAGCTTTCTTT | CASSPDGARAVDTEAFF
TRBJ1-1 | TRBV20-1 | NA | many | TGCAGTGCTAGAGTAGGGGTTAACACTGAAGCTTTCTTT | CSARVGVNTEAFF
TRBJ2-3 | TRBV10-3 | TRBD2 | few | TGTGCCATCAGTCCTAGCGGGTCTGCCACAGATACGCAGTATTTT | CAISPSGSATDTQYF
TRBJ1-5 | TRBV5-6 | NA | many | TGTGCCAGCAGCGAGGGGGGAATCAGCAATCAGCCCCAGCATTTT | CASSEGGISNQPQHF
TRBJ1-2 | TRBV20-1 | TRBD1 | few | TGCAGTGCTAGAGATGGGGACAGGGCCTATGGCTACACCTTC | CSARDGDRAYGYTF
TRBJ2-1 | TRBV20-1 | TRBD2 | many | TGCAGTGCTAGAGAACTAGCGGGGGGCTACAATGAGCAGTTCTTC | CSARELAGGYNEQFF
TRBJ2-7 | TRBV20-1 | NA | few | TGCAGTGCTAGAGATCCAGGCGGACAGAGCTCCTACGAGCAGTACTTC | CSARDPGGQSSYEQYF